This TCR beta chain was found in a study of Ad26.COV2.S vaccination and SARS-CoV-2 variants. Study summary: Recipients of Ad26.COV2.S got it intramuscularly, once or twice 56 days apart.

The sample's treatment: around 19 received Ad26.COV2.S at low or high dose, single or two shots; several received placebo; per-sample allocation not given. At day 63 after the first vaccine or placebo injection, samples were drawn. Whole-study findings and limits: Those who received the vaccine showed greater spike-specific TCR breadth than those given placebo. Breadth of non-spike TCRs did not differ between vaccinees and placebo recipients. It was reported that spike-specific CD8+ and CD4+ T cell responses were substantially broad after vaccination.

Produced via immunoSEQ multiplex PCR; TCRdb's table is partial and in-frame only. The data contain hundreds of thousands of clones, about 90% of them singletons. To note about this clone: No antigen is known for it.

The starting material was peripheral blood, obtained in a trial of Ad26.COV2.S vaccine versus placebo. The clonotype originates from a person between 18 and 60 years old who received the Ad26.COV2.S COVID-19 vaccine or a placebo.

CDR3 in DNA: TGTGCCAGTAAGGACACTGAAGCTTTCTTT. Translating gives CASKDTEAFF. This chain links TRBV19 with TRBJ1-1; D call uncertain. Between the trimmed V and J ends, which lost 7 bases and 3 bases, there was a span of 3 bases. Germline CDR1 reads LNHDA; CDR2 reads SQIVND (reference sequence). CDR3 length: 10 residues.